This T cell receptor (beta chain) was sequenced during a study of blood T cell repertoires in COVID-19. Libraries were prepared by immunoSEQ multiplex PCR; TCRdb keeps only in-frame clonotypes and omits some of them. The sample has 20,000 to 25,000 clones; 87% are singletons. Trimming removed 5 bases at V and 6 bases at J, with 14 bases between. The CDR3 runs 13 residues. Germline V CDR1 and CDR2: SGHTA, FQGNSA. The source material was peripheral blood. The receptor was isolated from a human donor with active COVID-19. The donor label of this sample is uncertain. V usage is TRBV7-2 and J usage is TRBJ2-7; no definite D call. The CDR3 is CASSPPRLGEQYF. The CDR3 bases are TGTGCCAGCAGCCCTCCCCGTCTCGGCGAGCAGTACTTC.